The rows below give T cell receptor beta chains drawn from one sample of a study of cytomegalovirus exposure and HLA in healthy donors. Data came from immunoSEQ multiplex PCR; TCRdb stores just in-frame clones and leaves some out. The sample has about 160,000 clones; over 60% are singletons. Sequenced: PBMCs. The receptors here all came from a woman aged 40 to 55 in good health and CMV-seronegative. The CDR3 runs from the conserved cysteine through the conserved F or W. A D gene is named only where the DNA matches it firmly. For some rows the clone size is stated as once, few or many, or as a class when expanded; others skip it.

clone_size: NA
d_call: TRBD2
v_call: TRBV2
j_call: TRBJ2-1
cdr3_nt: TGTGCCAGCAGTCGGACGGGCTGGGGACTAGCGGGGACACGGGAGCAGTTCTTC
cdr3_aa: CASSRTGWGLAGTREQFF

clone_size: NA
d_call: TRBD1
v_call: TRBV6-5
j_call: TRBJ1-6
cdr3_nt: TGTGCCAGCAGTTACTCGAGGGACAGGGCTGGTTCACCCCTCCACTTT
cdr3_aa: CASSYSRDRAGSPLHF

clone_size: NA
d_call: NA
v_call: TRBV4-1
j_call: TRBJ2-7
cdr3_nt: TGCGCCAGCAGCCAAGATCTGGGGAGGTGGGTTTACGAGCAGTACTTC
cdr3_aa: CASSQDLGRWVYEQYF

clone_size: NA
d_call: TRBD2
v_call: TRBV10-2
j_call: TRBJ2-5
cdr3_nt: TGCGCCAGCATGCAGCGGGGGCCCCAAGAGACCCAGTACTTC
cdr3_aa: CASMQRGPQETQYF

clone_size: NA
d_call: NA
v_call: TRBV7-8
j_call: TRBJ1-3
cdr3_nt: TGTGCCAGCAGCTTGGGGACTGGAGGCGGGTCTGGAAACACCATATATTTT
cdr3_aa: CASSLGTGGGSGNTIYF

clone_size: NA
d_call: TRBD1
v_call: TRBV28
j_call: TRBJ1-4
cdr3_nt: TGTGCCAGCAGCCCCGGGACAGCGAATGAAAAACTGTTTTTT
cdr3_aa: CASSPGTANEKLFF

clone_size: NA
d_call: NA
v_call: TRBV18
j_call: TRBJ2-2
cdr3_nt: TGTGCCAGCTCACCACCGGTGAGGGCCGGGGAGCTGTTTTTT
cdr3_aa: CASSPPVRAGELFF

clone_size: NA
d_call: NA
v_call: TRBV2
j_call: TRBJ2-1
cdr3_nt: TGTGCCAGCAACTCGGAGGATGAGCAGTTCTTC
cdr3_aa: CASNSEDEQFF

clone_size: once
d_call: TRBD2
v_call: TRBV5-5
j_call: TRBJ2-5
cdr3_nt: TGTGCCAGCAGCACTGGTGCATTAGCGGGGGGGCTAGAGACCCAGTACTTC
cdr3_aa: CASSTGALAGGLETQYF

clone_size: NA
d_call: NA
v_call: TRBV2
j_call: TRBJ1-1
cdr3_nt: TGTGCCAGCAGCGAGGGGGTTTGGGTGAACACTGAAGCTTTCTTT
cdr3_aa: CASSEGVWVNTEAFF

clone_size: NA
d_call: NA
v_call: TRBV7-2
j_call: TRBJ2-3
cdr3_nt: TGTGCCAGCAGCTTATTAGAGACTGGTACGCAGTATTTT
cdr3_aa: CASSLLETGTQYF

clone_size: NA
d_call: TRBD1
v_call: TRBV2
j_call: TRBJ1-2
cdr3_nt: TGTGCCAGGACGGGACAGGGGTTCTATGGCTACACCTTC
cdr3_aa: CARTGQGFYGYTF

clone_size: NA
d_call: NA
v_call: TRBV5-1
j_call: TRBJ1-2
cdr3_nt: TGCGCCAGCAGCTTTGGGCCCACAGGGTCCGGTGGCTACACCTTC
cdr3_aa: CASSFGPTGSGGYTF

clone_size: NA
d_call: TRBD1
v_call: TRBV19
j_call: TRBJ2-7
cdr3_nt: TGTGCCAGTAGTCCATGGACAGGGCTAAACGAGCAGTACTTC
cdr3_aa: CASSPWTGLNEQYF

clone_size: NA
d_call: NA
v_call: TRBV19
j_call: TRBJ2-1
cdr3_nt: TGTGCCAGTAGTTCGGCACCCAGGTTAAATGAGCAGTTCTTC
cdr3_aa: CASSSAPRLNEQFF

clone_size: NA
d_call: NA
v_call: TRBV11-2
j_call: TRBJ2-5
cdr3_nt: TGTGCCAGCAGCTTTCGCAGGGGCGGGAGAGAGACCCAGTACTTC
cdr3_aa: CASSFRRGGRETQYF

clone_size: NA
d_call: NA
v_call: TRBV27
j_call: TRBJ1-1
cdr3_nt: TGTGCCAGCAGTTCCCACTATGGAACTGAAGCTTTCTTT
cdr3_aa: CASSSHYGTEAFF

clone_size: NA
d_call: NA
v_call: TRBV11-2
j_call: TRBJ2-5
cdr3_nt: TGTGCCAGCAGCTTAGCGGGATTGCGTCGGGCCCAGTACTTC
cdr3_aa: CASSLAGLRRAQYF

clone_size: NA
d_call: TRBD2
v_call: TRBV4-1
j_call: TRBJ2-5
cdr3_nt: TGCGCCAGCAAACCCACTATAGCGGGGGGGAAAGAGACCCAGTACTTC
cdr3_aa: CASKPTIAGGKETQYF

clone_size: NA
d_call: NA
v_call: TRBV6-1
j_call: TRBJ2-1
cdr3_nt: TGTGCCAGCAAAGGACAGTCCAATGAGCAGTTCTTC
cdr3_aa: CASKGQSNEQFF

clone_size: NA
d_call: TRBD1
v_call: TRBV15
j_call: TRBJ1-2
cdr3_nt: TGTGCCACCAGCAGAGGGGGGACAGGGACCTATGGCTACACCTTC
cdr3_aa: CATSRGGTGTYGYTF

clone_size: NA
d_call: TRBD1
v_call: TRBV6-5
j_call: TRBJ2-7
cdr3_nt: TGTGCCAGCAGTTACGCTGGGACAGGGGGATACGAGCAGTACTTC
cdr3_aa: CASSYAGTGGYEQYF

clone_size: NA
d_call: NA
v_call: TRBV27
j_call: TRBJ1-1
cdr3_nt: TGTGCCAGCAGTTTATCAGGGGTGGTCACTGAAGCTTTCTTT
cdr3_aa: CASSLSGVVTEAFF

clone_size: once
d_call: NA
v_call: TRBV6-1
j_call: TRBJ1-4
cdr3_nt: TGTGCCAGCACCATGACAGTACTCGGAAAACTGTTTTTT
cdr3_aa: CASTMTVLGKLFF

clone_size: NA
d_call: TRBD1
v_call: TRBV28
j_call: TRBJ1-3
cdr3_nt: TGTGCCAGCAGTCCTTGGGGGGGACAGGGAAGAAACACCATATATTTT
cdr3_aa: CASSPWGGQGRNTIYF

clone_size: NA
d_call: NA
v_call: TRBV19
j_call: TRBJ1-2
cdr3_nt: TGTGCCAGTACTGACATAGGGGTGCGCTATGGCTACACCTTC
cdr3_aa: CASTDIGVRYGYTF

clone_size: NA
d_call: NA
v_call: TRBV2
j_call: TRBJ2-7
cdr3_nt: TGTGCCAGCAGTAGCGCCCCTCCCGGGGAGCAGTACTTC
cdr3_aa: CASSSAPPGEQYF

clone_size: NA
d_call: NA
v_call: TRBV7-6
j_call: TRBJ1-1
cdr3_nt: TGTGCCAGCAGCTCCATGGTTGGGGCCTACCTATCCGAAGCTTTCTTT
cdr3_aa: CASSSMVGAYLSEAFF

clone_size: NA
d_call: NA
v_call: TRBV6-4
j_call: TRBJ1-2
cdr3_nt: TGTGCCAGCAGTGCCTCCTCCGCGGGTAACTATGGCTACACCTTC
cdr3_aa: CASSASSAGNYGYTF

clone_size: NA
d_call: NA
v_call: TRBV12-5
j_call: TRBJ1-5
cdr3_nt: TGTGCTAGTGGTTTGGTACGGGGAGGGGGGGTATCTGGTCAGCCCCAGCATTTT
cdr3_aa: CASGLVRGGGVSGQPQHF

clone_size: NA
d_call: NA
v_call: TRBV11-3
j_call: TRBJ2-3
cdr3_nt: TGTGCCAGCAGCTTAGTGGCCGGGGGTAGCACAGATACGCAGTATTTT
cdr3_aa: CASSLVAGGSTDTQYF

clone_size: NA
d_call: TRBD2
v_call: TRBV2
j_call: TRBJ2-5
cdr3_nt: TGTGCCAGCGCAAAGGGACTAGCGGTCCAACTCACCCAGTACTTC
cdr3_aa: CASAKGLAVQLTQYF

clone_size: NA
d_call: NA
v_call: TRBV28
j_call: TRBJ1-3
cdr3_nt: TGTGCCAGCGCGGGGGGATTAGCTGGAAACACCATATATTTT
cdr3_aa: CASAGGLAGNTIYF

clone_size: NA
d_call: NA
v_call: TRBV9
j_call: TRBJ1-3
cdr3_nt: TGTGCCAGCAGCGTAGGGGACATCTCTGGAAACACCATATATTTT
cdr3_aa: CASSVGDISGNTIYF

clone_size: NA
d_call: TRBD1
v_call: TRBV4-1
j_call: TRBJ2-1
cdr3_nt: TGCGCCAGCAGAGCGTATGGACAGGGCAATGAGCAGTTCTTC
cdr3_aa: CASRAYGQGNEQFF

clone_size: NA
d_call: NA
v_call: TRBV5-5
j_call: TRBJ1-1
cdr3_nt: TGTGCCAGCAGCCCCGGGCCTAACGGGGTATGGGGCACTGAAGCTTTCTTT
cdr3_aa: CASSPGPNGVWGTEAFF

clone_size: NA
d_call: TRBD1
v_call: TRBV10-2
j_call: TRBJ1-1
cdr3_nt: TGCGCCAGCAGAGACAGGGTAACGAACACTGAAGCTTTCTTT
cdr3_aa: CASRDRVTNTEAFF

clone_size: NA
d_call: NA
v_call: TRBV6-5
j_call: TRBJ2-3
cdr3_nt: TGTGCCAGCAGTTACTCGGGGGGTAGCGTGGATACGCAGTATTTT
cdr3_aa: CASSYSGGSVDTQYF

clone_size: NA
d_call: TRBD1
v_call: TRBV4-1
j_call: TRBJ1-5
cdr3_nt: TGCGCCAGCAGCCAAGGGGGGACAGCTGGCAGCAATCAGCCCCAGCATTTT
cdr3_aa: CASSQGGTAGSNQPQHF

clone_size: NA
d_call: NA
v_call: TRBV10-1
j_call: TRBJ1-1
cdr3_nt: TGCGCCAGCAGTGAGTCATGGCAGGGTGCTGAAGCTTTCTTT
cdr3_aa: CASSESWQGAEAFF

clone_size: NA
d_call: NA
v_call: TRBV14
j_call: TRBJ1-6
cdr3_nt: TGTGCCAGCAGCCAAGGTACAGCCAATTCACCCCTCCACTTT
cdr3_aa: CASSQGTANSPLHF

clone_size: NA
d_call: NA
v_call: TRBV18
j_call: TRBJ2-1
cdr3_nt: TGTGCCAGCTCACCAGAACAGCCTGACTACAATGAGCAGTTCTTC
cdr3_aa: CASSPEQPDYNEQFF

clone_size: NA
d_call: NA
v_call: TRBV2
j_call: TRBJ2-7
cdr3_nt: TGTGCCAGCAGTCTTGGGGGGGCGGTCTACGAGCAGTACTTC
cdr3_aa: CASSLGGAVYEQYF

clone_size: few
d_call: NA
v_call: TRBV19
j_call: TRBJ1-1
cdr3_nt: TGTGCCAGTAGTGAGGGTCGTAGCACTGAAGCTTTCTTT
cdr3_aa: CASSEGRSTEAFF

clone_size: NA
d_call: NA
v_call: TRBV12-5
j_call: TRBJ2-7
cdr3_nt: TGTGCTAGTGGGCTGCGAATGGACAGCCGAAGCTCCTACGAGCAGTACTTC
cdr3_aa: CASGLRMDSRSSYEQYF

clone_size: NA
d_call: TRBD1
v_call: TRBV2
j_call: TRBJ2-7
cdr3_nt: TGTGCCTCGGGAGGGACAGGGGGACACGAGCAGTACTTC
cdr3_aa: CASGGTGGHEQYF

clone_size: few
d_call: TRBD2
v_call: TRBV6-5
j_call: TRBJ2-3
cdr3_nt: TGTGCCAGCAGTGGGACTAGCGGGGGGCCAGATACGCAGTATTTT
cdr3_aa: CASSGTSGGPDTQYF

clone_size: once
d_call: TRBD1
v_call: TRBV19
j_call: TRBJ1-5
cdr3_nt: TGTGCCAGTAGTACTGACAGGGATCAGCCCCAGCATTTT
cdr3_aa: CASSTDRDQPQHF

clone_size: once
d_call: NA
v_call: TRBV14
j_call: TRBJ1-6
cdr3_nt: TGTGCCAGCAGCCAAGATCTCAACACCTATAATTCACCCCTCCACTTT
cdr3_aa: CASSQDLNTYNSPLHF

clone_size: few
d_call: NA
v_call: TRBV6-1
j_call: TRBJ1-1
cdr3_nt: TGTGCCAGCAGTACCCGACAGGCCGTGAACACTGAAGCTTTCTTT
cdr3_aa: CASSTRQAVNTEAFF

clone_size: NA
d_call: NA
v_call: TRBV12-5
j_call: TRBJ1-3
cdr3_nt: TGTGCTAGTGCGCAGTCCTCTGGAAACACCATATATTTT
cdr3_aa: CASAQSSGNTIYF

clone_size: few
d_call: NA
v_call: TRBV18
j_call: TRBJ2-1
cdr3_nt: TGTGCCAGCTCACCCGGGAGCCGGGCTGAGCAGTTCTTC
cdr3_aa: CASSPGSRAEQFF

clone_size: NA
d_call: TRBD1
v_call: TRBV6-5
j_call: TRBJ2-7
cdr3_nt: TGTGCCAGCAGACCCGGGACAGGGGGACGCTACGAGCAGTACTTC
cdr3_aa: CASRPGTGGRYEQYF

clone_size: NA
d_call: NA
v_call: TRBV23-1
j_call: TRBJ1-2
cdr3_nt: TGCGCCAGCAGTCAGTCCCGACAGACTGGCTACACCTTC
cdr3_aa: CASSQSRQTGYTF

clone_size: NA
d_call: TRBD2
v_call: TRBV4-1
j_call: TRBJ2-1
cdr3_nt: TGCGCCAGCAGCCAAGAGGCTAGCGGGGGGGGTGAGCAGTTCTTC
cdr3_aa: CASSQEASGGGEQFF

clone_size: few
d_call: TRBD1
v_call: TRBV7-2
j_call: TRBJ2-5
cdr3_nt: TGTGCCAGCAGCTTGGCAGGGGGCGCTGAGACCCAGTACTTC
cdr3_aa: CASSLAGGAETQYF

clone_size: once
d_call: NA
v_call: TRBV7-9
j_call: TRBJ1-6
cdr3_nt: TGTTCCAGCAGTCTTCTTATGAGCTCCTATAATTCACCCCTCCACTTT
cdr3_aa: CSSSLLMSSYNSPLHF

clone_size: NA
d_call: NA
v_call: TRBV5-6
j_call: TRBJ2-7
cdr3_nt: TGTGCCAGCAGCTTGAGCTTGTTAAGAGGGTCCTACGAGCAGTACTTC
cdr3_aa: CASSLSLLRGSYEQYF

clone_size: NA
d_call: NA
v_call: TRBV28
j_call: TRBJ1-4
cdr3_nt: TGTGCCAGCAGTTTGAATACAGGTTATAATGAAAAACTGTTTTTT
cdr3_aa: CASSLNTGYNEKLFF